This record covers a single TCR beta chain. The data belong to a study of blood T cell repertoires in COVID-19. Study in general: The origin of the acute and convalescent COVID-19 samples was the United States, Italy and Spain. Nucleic acid was either cDNA or gDNA, and it came from T cells, B-cell-depleted T cells, or PBMCs.

The participants were between roughly 18 and 89 years old and came from fewer than 25 US areas. Each participant's cohort was designated according to participant-reported clinical history. Generated by immunoSEQ multiplex PCR, the TCRdb table keeps only in-frame clones and is missing some. The sample has roughly 76,000 clones, 75% to 90% seen once; the top ten hold 0.95% to 1.5%. The receptor's source is a woman in her 50s with acute COVID-19. The sequencing input was PBMCs or T cells enriched from blood (not recorded which).

The CDR3 loop is CASSYSGGQGQPQHF. CDR3 DNA: TGTGCCAGCAGTTACTCAGGGGGCCAGGGTCAGCCCCAGCATTTT. The rearrangement uses TRBV6-2 or TRBV6-3 and TRBJ1-5; 7 bases are a match to TRBD1. Trimming removed 0 bases from V and 6 bases from J; junction bases left unmatched: 5. This CDR3 contains 15 residues. In germline, CDR1 is MNHEY, CDR2 SVGEGT.